The 27 T cell receptor beta chains below all came from one sample that was sequenced in a study of T cells after yellow fever vaccination. TCRdb re-derived calls from the 5' RACE reads in MiXCR, one entry per CDR3 protein. This repertoire shows about 350,000 distinct CDR3 sequences, roughly 10% found once; its top ten account for roughly a sixth. The sample in question was PBMCs, obtained on the day of the first yellow fever vaccination. Receptor source: a man younger than 35 who received the YFV17D yellow fever vaccine.

This clonotype was seen more than once but under ten times. The J gene is TRBJ1-1, the V gene TRBV5-1, with TRBD1 matching over 8 bases. Germline loops: CDR1 SGHRS, CDR2 YFSETQ. The CDR3 length is 16 residues. V shed 1 base and J 4 bases; nucleotides not matched to a gene: 9. CDR3 nucleotides: TGCGCCAGCAGCTTGCTAGGACAGGGTGTAGGCACTGAAGCTTTCTTT. Protein product: CASSLLGQGVGTEAFF.

V usage is TRBV9 and J usage is TRBJ2-1; possibly TRBD2 for D (7 bases). There are 16 residues in the CDR3. Per the germline V gene, CDR1 is SGDLS and CDR2 is YYNGEE. V dropped 6 bases and J dropped 7 bases, with 23 bases sitting between them. The DNA of the CDR3 is TGTGCCAGCACCCCTGCTGGGGGGGCTTCGTGGAATGAGCAGTTCTTC. Its protein product is CASTPAGGASWNEQFF.

This clonotype came up a few times. The chain combines TRBV29-1 with TRBJ2-3, with no clear D. The CDR3 loop spans 13 amino acids. Germline CDR1 and CDR2: SQVTM and ANQGSEA. V was pared by 5 bases and J by 2 bases, with 11 bases between. CDR3 DNA: TGCAGCGTTAAAGGACGGAACACAGATACGCAGTATTTT. This gives the protein CSVKGRNTDTQYF.

This clonotype was counted a single time. A junction boundary mismatches the germline segment, possibly from a read error. This chain links TRBV5-1 with TRBJ2-4; TRBD1 matches 7 bases. This CDR3 contains 16 residues. In germline, CDR1 is SGHRS, CDR2 YFSETQ. The CDR3 DNA sequence: TGCGCCAGCAGCTCCGAGACAGGGCTAGCCAAAACCATTCAGTACTTC. This sequence encodes CASSSETGLAKTIQYF.

The table lists this clonotype with many counts. The genes are TRBV4-1 and TRBJ2-3; D gene uncertain. This CDR3 has 13 amino acids. Germline CDR1 MGHRA, CDR2 YSYEKL. With 0 bases removed from V and 3 bases from J, the gap between germline ends came to 4 bases. The CDR3 nucleotides read TGCGCCAGCAGCCAAGATGGAACAGATACGCAGTATTTT. Translated: CASSQDGTDTQYF.

This clonotype was counted a few times. The V gene is TRBV4-1, the J gene TRBJ2-7; TRBD1 is a possible D gene (5 bases). The germline CDR1 and CDR2 sequences are MGHRA and YSYEKL. This CDR3 has 14 residues. V dropped 1 base and J dropped 6 bases, with 13 bases sitting between them. CDR3 in amino acids: CASSQGQGGVEQYV. The CDR3 nucleotides are TGCGCCAGCAGCCAAGGGCAGGGTGGTGTCGAGCAGTACGTC.

This chain uses TRBV7-2 with TRBJ2-1; 8 bases are a match to TRBD1. The J segment lost 7 bases and the V segment lost 8 bases, leaving 13 bases of the junction unmatched. In germline, CDR1 is SGHTA, CDR2 FQGNSA. This CDR3 comprises 15 residues. CDR3 sequence: CASRRSGQGLNEQFF. CDR3 coding DNA: TGTGCCAGCCGACGTAGCGGACAGGGCTTAAATGAGCAGTTCTTC.

The chain uses TRBV4-3 and TRBJ2-1; D not resolved. This CDR3 is built from 17 residues. V lost 0 bases, J lost 4 bases, and 16 bases lay in between. Germline V gene data show CDR1 as LGHNA and CDR2 as YSLEER. Written as DNA, the CDR3 is TGCGCCAGCAGCCAAGATCTAAGCTACTATCAATACAATGAGCAGTTCTTC. It translates to CASSQDLSYYQYNEQFF.

This clonotype occurred a few times. The chain is built from TRBV14 and TRBJ2-5; 11 bases line up with TRBD2. The CDR3 is 15 residues long. Germline trimming cut 4 bases from V and 9 bases from J; bases unmatched to any gene: 10. Per germline, CDR1 SGHDN and CDR2 FVKESK. The CDR3 DNA is TGTGCCAGCAGCCTTGGACTAGCGGGTTCGTGGGCCCAGTACTTC. Amino acid sequence: CASSLGLAGSWAQYF.

The V gene is TRBV6-2 or TRBV6-3, the J gene TRBJ1-1, with D maybe TRBD1 (6 bases). The CDR3 is made up of 13 amino acids. Germline V lookup: CDR1 MNHEY, CDR2 SVGEGT. Trimming stripped 9 bases from V and 5 bases from J, with 16 bases between. This CDR3 is CASWDTDGTEAFF. DNA of the CDR3: TGTGCCAGTTGGGACACAGACGGGACTGAAGCTTTCTTT.

There are a few counts of this clonotype. The gene calls are TRBV30 and TRBJ2-5; D perhaps matches TRBD2 (6 bases). The CDR3 runs 12 residues. The germline gives CDR1 GTSNPN, CDR2 SVGIG (reference sequence). Trimming stripped 1 base from V and 5 bases from J, with 8 bases between. The CDR3 loop is CAWSAAGETQYF. CDR3 in DNA: TGTGCCTGGAGTGCGGCGGGGGAGACCCAGTACTTC.

This clonotype was detected many times. This chain joins TRBV6-2 or TRBV6-3 and TRBJ2-7; 10 positions match TRBD2. Trimming cost V 7 bases and J 3 bases; bases outside gene matches: 6. Germline lookup yields CDR1 MNHEY and CDR2 SVGEGT. The CDR3 spans 14 residues. CDR3 coding DNA: TGTGCCAGCACCAGACTAGCGGGTGGCTACGAGCAGTACTTC. It encodes CASTRLAGGYEQYF.

The sample holds a few counts of this clonotype. The rearrangement uses TRBV6-2 or TRBV6-3 and TRBJ2-1, with 7 bases aligning to TRBD1. The CDR3 is 15 residues long. Per the germline V gene, CDR1 is MNHEY and CDR2 is SVGEGT. V shed 5 bases and J 8 bases; nucleotides not matched to a gene: 12. The CDR3 region is CASSLGTTGADEQFF. CDR3 DNA sequence: TGTGCCAGCAGTCTTGGAACTACAGGGGCCGATGAGCAGTTCTTC.

This clonotype has a handful of counts. This sequence joins TRBV12-3 or TRBV12-4 and TRBJ2-1, with D possibly TRBD2 on 6 matching bases. V shed 6 bases and J shed 5 bases, with 14 bases lying between them. This CDR3 is 14 amino acids long. The CDR3 region has the DNA TGTGCCAGCAGCCACCCCGGGGGTAACAATGAGCAGTTCTTC. Translated, it gives CASSHPGGNNEQFF.

The gene calls are TRBV15 and TRBJ1-2, with TRBD1 matching over 7 bases. The CDR3 is made up of 15 amino acids. V dropped 0 bases and J dropped 3; count of bases not matched to a gene: 4. CDR1 is LNHNV, CDR2 YYDKDF, per germline (reference sequence). The CDR3 here is CATSREPGGYYGYTF. DNA for the CDR3: TGTGCCACCAGCAGAGAGCCAGGGGGTTACTATGGCTACACCTTC. Filled out from reference TRBV15 and TRBJ1-2, the complete variable domain reads DAMVIQNPRYQVTQFGKPVTLSCSQTLNHNVMYWYQQKSSQAPKLLFHYYDKDFNNEADTPDNFQSRRPNTSFCFLDIRSPGLGDTAMYLCATSREPGGYYGYTFGSGTRLTVV.

This chain links TRBV6-1 with TRBJ2-6; D uncertain. V lost 6 bases, J lost 0 bases, and 9 bases lay in between. The CDR3 runs 15 residues. Germline CDR1 MNHNS, CDR2 SASEGT. The CDR3 DNA follows: TGTGCCAGCAGCCGACACCTCTCTGGGGCCAACGTCCTGACTTTC. Amino acid sequence: CASSRHLSGANVLTF.

This clonotype was detected ten times or more. The genes are TRBV12-3 or TRBV12-4 and TRBJ1-6; D unresolved. The CDR3 spans 12 residues. With 5 bases removed from V and 11 bases from J, the gap between germline ends came to 10 bases. The CDR3 loop is CASSPPFTPLHF. CDR3 nucleotides: TGTGCCAGCAGTCCCCCTTTTACACCCCTCCACTTT.

At least ten counts were recorded for this clonotype. The chain uses TRBV5-1 and TRBJ2-7; 10 bases are a match to TRBD1. The CDR3 loop spans 15 amino acids. The germline gives CDR1 SGHRS, CDR2 YFSETQ. Unmatched junction bases numbered 9, after V lost 4 bases and J lost 5 bases. In DNA, the CDR3 is TGCGCCAGCAGCGCGACAGGGGGCGTTGGGAACGAGCAGTACGTC. Translation: CASSATGGVGNEQYV.

A word on this clonotype: The CDR3 ends on some other residue instead of the conserved phenylalanine or tryptophan, so this is likely a read error. The CDR3 region is CASSAQEDTGELFS. The CDR3 bases are TGCGCCAGCAGCGCACAGGAAGATACCGGGGAGCTGTTTTCT. This chain links TRBV5-1 with TRBJ2-2; tentative D call: TRBD1 (5 bases). The V and J ends lost 4 bases and 5 bases respectively, with 12 bases between them. CDR3 length: 14 amino acids. CDR1 is SGHRS and CDR2 is YFSETQ in the germline V gene.

The sample holds a few counts of this clonotype. This chain connects TRBV11-3 to TRBJ1-1; D remains unclear. The CDR3 has 13 residues. V was trimmed by 5 bases and J by 1 base, leaving 8 bases between them. The germline V gene has CDR1 SGHNT and CDR2 YENEEA. CDR3: CASSAYPNTEAFF. Here the CDR3 DNA reads TGTGCCAGCAGCGCTTACCCGAACACTGAAGCTTTCTTT.

For the CDR3, the DNA is TGTGCCAGCAGCGTAGCTGGGACAGTCCTCCAAGAGACCCAGTACTTC. Translation: CASSVAGTVLQETQYF. The chain couples TRBV9 to TRBJ2-5; TRBD1 agrees at 7 bases. The CDR3 extends over 16 amino acids. V shed 0 bases, J shed 1 base, and the junction held 6 bases outside the gene matches. The germline gives CDR1 SGDLS, CDR2 YYNGEE.

This clonotype was found a few times. This sequence joins TRBV7-9 and TRBJ1-2; TRBD1 matches at 11 bases. The CDR3 has 16 residues. The junction had 9 bases not matched to a gene; V was cut back by 5 bases and J by 4 bases. Germline V gene lookup returns CDR1 SEHNR and CDR2 FQNEAQ (reference sequence). CDR3 DNA sequence: TGTGCCAGCAGCGAGCACGGACAGGGGGCGGTCTATGGCTACACCTTC. Translated: CASSEHGQGAVYGYTF.

This clonotype has a handful of counts. This chain connects TRBV5-1 to TRBJ1-4, with D uncertain. Germline V gene sequence: CDR1 SGHRS, CDR2 YFSETQ. The CDR3 loop spans 14 amino acids. With 1 base removed from V and 8 bases from J, the gap between germline ends came to 12 bases. CDR3 loop: CASSLNLSEEKLFF. DNA for the CDR3: TGCGCCAGCAGCTTGAACCTTTCCGAGGAAAAACTGTTTTTT.

The chain couples TRBV13 to TRBJ1-2; 7 positions agree with TRBD1. The CDR3 has 14 amino acids. From germline, CDR1 is PRHDT and CDR2 FYEKMQ (reference sequence). Trimming cost V 5 bases and J 4 bases; bases outside gene matches: 7. CDR3 sequence reads: CASSKRGGSYGYTF. The CDR3 DNA follows: TGTGCCAGCAGCAAGAGAGGGGGCTCCTATGGCTACACCTTC.

This clonotype was seen more than once but under ten times. The rearrangement uses TRBV24-1 and TRBJ2-5; D may be TRBD1 (6 bases). Germline loops: CDR1 KGHDR, CDR2 SFDVKD. There are 14 residues in the CDR3. V dropped 3 bases and J dropped 5 bases, with 12 bases sitting between them. This CDR3 reads CATSDPDRLETQYF. Here the CDR3 DNA reads TGTGCCACCAGTGATCCCGACAGGTTGGAGACCCAGTACTTC.

The CDR3 is CATSHRDRVNEQFF. Here the CDR3 DNA reads TGTGCCACCAGCCACCGGGACAGGGTGAATGAGCAGTTCTTC. The chain employs TRBV15 and TRBJ2-1; 9 bases match TRBD1. With V trimmed by 5 bases and J by 7 bases, 6 bases remained unmatched. CDR3 size: 14 residues. Germline V gene data show CDR1 as LNHNV and CDR2 as YYDKDF (reference sequence). Combining the CDR3 with reference TRBV15 and TRBJ2-1 gives the whole variable domain DAMVIQNPRYQVTQFGKPVTLSCSQTLNHNVMYWYQQKSSQAPKLLFHYYDKDFNNEADTPDNFQSRRPNTSFCFLDIRSPGLGDTAMYLCATSHRDRVNEQFFGPGTRLTVL.

This clonotype was recorded a few times. The V and J genes are TRBV5-1 and TRBJ2-3, with 12 bases aligning to TRBD2. With 7 bases clipped from V and 5 bases from J, the junction kept 8 bases outside the gene matches. The CDR3 runs to 15 residues. Germline CDR1 is SGHRS and CDR2 is YFSETQ. The CDR3, as DNA: TGCGCCAGCGATGAACTAGCGGGGGGCCAAGATACGCAGTATTTT. Protein product: CASDELAGGQDTQYF.